This is a list of T cell receptor beta chains from one sample in a study of CD8 T cells in ankylosing spondylitis. Via MiXCR, TCRdb re-called the 5' RACE reads, giving one row per CDR3 protein. Among around 150,000 distinct CDR3 sequences, approximately 48% were seen once, and the ten largest hold around 15%. The specimen sequenced was synovial fluid, either unsorted or a sorted T cell fraction (not recorded which). The receptors come from a male donor with ankylosing spondylitis. The conserved cysteine and the conserved F or W are not part of the CDR3 here. Clone sizes are given selectively: once, few, many, or a class where the clone is expanded.

v_call: TRBV6-1; clone_size: .; j_call: TRBJ1-5; cdr3_aa: ASRVGDSFQPQH
v_call: TRBV11-3; clone_size: .; j_call: TRBJ2-1; cdr3_aa: ASSSEPGQNNEQF
v_call: TRBV4-1; clone_size: .; j_call: TRBJ2-7; cdr3_aa: ASSQRPNSYEQY
v_call: TRBV3-1; clone_size: .; j_call: TRBJ1-2; cdr3_aa: ASSQAGQIYYGYT
v_call: TRBV12-3/TRBV12-4; clone_size: few; j_call: TRBJ1-5; cdr3_aa: ASSPSGVNQPQH
v_call: TRBV12-3/TRBV12-4; clone_size: .; j_call: TRBJ2-1; cdr3_aa: ASRTTRTGELYNEQF
v_call: TRBV11-2; clone_size: .; j_call: TRBJ2-1; cdr3_aa: ASSLDPERGIRWDEQF
v_call: TRBV11-2; clone_size: .; j_call: TRBJ2-3; cdr3_aa: ASSRLATAYPSTDTQY
v_call: TRBV12-3/TRBV12-4; clone_size: few; j_call: TRBJ1-5; cdr3_aa: ASSHTAGVGNQPQH
v_call: TRBV24-1; clone_size: .; j_call: TRBJ2-6; cdr3_aa: ATGRTDSGANVLT
v_call: TRBV9; clone_size: .; j_call: TRBJ2-1; cdr3_aa: ASSVGWGTNEQF
v_call: TRBV5-6; clone_size: .; j_call: TRBJ2-3; cdr3_aa: ASSFTGPQTDTQY
v_call: TRBV3-1; clone_size: .; j_call: TRBJ2-1; cdr3_aa: ASSQEGLAGCHEQF
v_call: TRBV28; clone_size: .; j_call: TRBJ2-7; cdr3_aa: ASSTLAGGEEQY
v_call: TRBV12-3/TRBV12-4; clone_size: few; j_call: TRBJ2-3; cdr3_aa: ASSLYGGAETDTQY
v_call: TRBV28; clone_size: .; j_call: TRBJ2-1; cdr3_aa: ASSLFYLRGEQF
v_call: TRBV4-3; clone_size: .; j_call: TRBJ2-7; cdr3_aa: ASSQPKRLAEDYYEQY
v_call: TRBV24-1; clone_size: few; j_call: TRBJ2-1; cdr3_aa: ATSDLSVHYNEQF
v_call: TRBV5-1; clone_size: few; j_call: TRBJ2-6; cdr3_aa: ASSLRRTPSGANVLT
v_call: TRBV5-6; clone_size: .; j_call: TRBJ1-6; cdr3_aa: ASSPWDRGRYSPLH
v_call: TRBV18; clone_size: .; j_call: TRBJ2-7; cdr3_aa: ASAGNGSYEQY
v_call: TRBV4-3; clone_size: few; j_call: TRBJ2-1; cdr3_aa: ASSQMGEIAGVRVGEQF
v_call: TRBV2; clone_size: .; j_call: TRBJ2-3; cdr3_aa: ASRFLTSGTDTQY
v_call: TRBV12-3/TRBV12-4; clone_size: .; j_call: TRBJ2-3; cdr3_aa: ASSFKGPDTQY